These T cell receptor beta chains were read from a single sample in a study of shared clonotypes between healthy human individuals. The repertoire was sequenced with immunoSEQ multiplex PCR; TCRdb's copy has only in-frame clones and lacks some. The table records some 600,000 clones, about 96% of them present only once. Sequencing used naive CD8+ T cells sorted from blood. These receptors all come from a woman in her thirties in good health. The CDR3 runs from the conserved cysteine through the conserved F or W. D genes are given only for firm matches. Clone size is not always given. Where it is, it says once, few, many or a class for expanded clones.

CDR3 DNA: TGTGCCAGCAGTTTATCTGCCAGGGCTTACGAGCAGTACTTC; CDR3 protein: CASSLSARAYEQYF; clone size: .; V gene: TRBV27; D gene: .; J gene: TRBJ2-7
CDR3 DNA: TGTGCCAGCAGCCCGGCGGGGGCATACGAGCAGTACTTC; CDR3 protein: CASSPAGAYEQYF; clone size: .; V gene: TRBV27; D gene: .; J gene: TRBJ2-7
CDR3 DNA: TGTGCCAGCTCACCCGGGACAGACACTGAAGCTTTCTTT; CDR3 protein: CASSPGTDTEAFF; clone size: .; V gene: TRBV18; D gene: TRBD1; J gene: TRBJ1-1
CDR3 DNA: TGTGCCACCGAGTCTGTTGGCACTGAAGCTTTCTTT; CDR3 protein: CATESVGTEAFF; clone size: .; V gene: TRBV7-9; D gene: .; J gene: TRBJ1-1
CDR3 DNA: TGTGCCAGCATGGGACAGGGGGCGCTGGTAGAAAAACTGTTTTTT; CDR3 protein: CASMGQGALVEKLFF; clone size: .; V gene: TRBV28; D gene: TRBD1; J gene: TRBJ1-4
CDR3 DNA: TGCAGCGTTGAAGCGGGAGGAACCTACGAGCAGTACTTC; CDR3 protein: CSVEAGGTYEQYF; clone size: .; V gene: TRBV29-1; D gene: TRBD2; J gene: TRBJ2-7
CDR3 DNA: TGTGCCAGCAGCTTGGAACAGAACAATGAGCAGTTCTTC; CDR3 protein: CASSLEQNNEQFF; clone size: .; V gene: TRBV5-4; D gene: .; J gene: TRBJ2-1
CDR3 DNA: TGTGCCAGCAGTTTCTCGGGACTAGCGAGAGATACTAGCACAGATACGCAGTATTTT; CDR3 protein: CASSFSGLARDTSTDTQYF; clone size: .; V gene: TRBV28; D gene: TRBD2; J gene: TRBJ2-3
CDR3 DNA: TGTGCCAGCAGCTTACTTAGCGGGACCACAGATACGCAGTATTTT; CDR3 protein: CASSLLSGTTDTQYF; clone size: .; V gene: TRBV7-9; D gene: TRBD2; J gene: TRBJ2-3
CDR3 DNA: TGTGCCAGCAGTGATTACCGTGGGAGTGGGTCCTACAATGAGCAGTTCTTC; CDR3 protein: CASSDYRGSGSYNEQFF; clone size: .; V gene: TRBV2; D gene: .; J gene: TRBJ2-1
CDR3 DNA: TGTGCCAGCAGCGTAGCGTGGGGCACTGAAGCTTTCTTT; CDR3 protein: CASSVAWGTEAFF; clone size: .; V gene: TRBV9; D gene: .; J gene: TRBJ1-1
CDR3 DNA: TGTGCCAGCAGCTTGGGGGCAGTCTACAATGAGCAGTTCTTC; CDR3 protein: CASSLGAVYNEQFF; clone size: .; V gene: TRBV5-6; D gene: .; J gene: TRBJ2-1
CDR3 DNA: TGCGCCAGCAGCTTGGACAGAAAAAACATTCAGTACTTC; CDR3 protein: CASSLDRKNIQYF; clone size: .; V gene: TRBV5-1; D gene: .; J gene: TRBJ2-4
CDR3 DNA: TGTGCCAGCACTCGACAGGGGGGCGAGCAGTACTTC; CDR3 protein: CASTRQGGEQYF; clone size: .; V gene: TRBV13; D gene: TRBD1; J gene: TRBJ2-7
CDR3 DNA: TGTGCCAGCGCGGGACTAGCGGGAATCGAGCAGTACTTC; CDR3 protein: CASAGLAGIEQYF; clone size: .; V gene: TRBV27; D gene: TRBD2; J gene: TRBJ2-7
CDR3 DNA: TGTGCCAGCACCGCAGGGTATCAGCAGTACTTC; CDR3 protein: CASTAGYQQYF; clone size: .; V gene: TRBV28; D gene: .; J gene: TRBJ2-7
CDR3 DNA: TGCAGCGTTGAAGATCAGGGACAGGGTTACGAGCAGTACTTC; CDR3 protein: CSVEDQGQGYEQYF; clone size: .; V gene: TRBV29-1; D gene: TRBD1; J gene: TRBJ2-7
CDR3 DNA: TGTGCCAGTAGTCGTGCAGCCGGGTTCACTGAAGCTTTCTTT; CDR3 protein: CASSRAAGFTEAFF; clone size: .; V gene: TRBV19; D gene: .; J gene: TRBJ1-1
CDR3 DNA: TGTGCCAGCAGCGATAGCGGGATTAATGAGCAGTTCTTC; CDR3 protein: CASSDSGINEQFF; clone size: .; V gene: TRBV7-6; D gene: TRBD2; J gene: TRBJ2-1
CDR3 DNA: TGTGCCATCAGTGAGTCGGTTGACAGCATTTATGGCTACACCTTC; CDR3 protein: CAISESVDSIYGYTF; clone size: .; V gene: TRBV10-3; D gene: .; J gene: TRBJ1-2
CDR3 DNA: TGTGCCAGCAGTTCCGTAGTAGGTTTGGCCTACGAGCAGTACTTC; CDR3 protein: CASSSVVGLAYEQYF; clone size: .; V gene: TRBV28; D gene: .; J gene: TRBJ2-7
CDR3 DNA: TGTGCCAGTATCGGGACGGCTGTGACAGGGCTCAATCAGCCCCAGCATTTT; CDR3 protein: CASIGTAVTGLNQPQHF; clone size: .; V gene: TRBV19; D gene: TRBD1; J gene: TRBJ1-5
CDR3 DNA: TGTGCCAGCAGCTTAATTGAGCAGTTCTTC; CDR3 protein: CASSLIEQFF; clone size: once; V gene: TRBV7-9; D gene: .; J gene: TRBJ2-1
CDR3 DNA: TGTGCCAGCAGTTTATCGGTACGGTATGGAGTCTACGAGCAGTACTTC; CDR3 protein: CASSLSVRYGVYEQYF; clone size: .; V gene: TRBV27; D gene: .; J gene: TRBJ2-7
CDR3 DNA: TGTGCCTGGAGTGTGGGGGCAGGCAATCAGCCCCAGCATTTT; CDR3 protein: CAWSVGAGNQPQHF; clone size: .; V gene: TRBV30; D gene: .; J gene: TRBJ1-5
CDR3 DNA: TGTGCCAGCAGCTTCGGCGGGGATTCCACAGATACGCAGTATTTT; CDR3 protein: CASSFGGDSTDTQYF; clone size: .; V gene: TRBV7-8; D gene: .; J gene: TRBJ2-3
CDR3 DNA: TGTGCCAGCAGTTTATTGCCCGCGGGGTACCAAACTCCCAACGAGCAGTACTTC; CDR3 protein: CASSLLPAGYQTPNEQYF; clone size: .; V gene: TRBV28; D gene: .; J gene: TRBJ2-7
CDR3 DNA: TGTGCCAGCAGCACCCCTCCGGGACTAGCGGGCCTTCCCTACGAGCAGTACTTC; CDR3 protein: CASSTPPGLAGLPYEQYF; clone size: .; V gene: TRBV27; D gene: TRBD2; J gene: TRBJ2-7
CDR3 DNA: TGTGCCAGCAGTCCAACCGGGGCCAAAACAGATACGCAGTATTTT; CDR3 protein: CASSPTGAKTDTQYF; clone size: .; V gene: TRBV7-9; D gene: .; J gene: TRBJ2-3
CDR3 DNA: TGTGCCAGCAGTCTAGCGGGAGAGTACAATGAGCAGTTCTTC; CDR3 protein: CASSLAGEYNEQFF; clone size: .; V gene: TRBV25-1; D gene: TRBD2; J gene: TRBJ2-1
CDR3 DNA: TGTGCCAGCAGCTTCGGAGGCGGGTCCTACGAGCAGTACTTC; CDR3 protein: CASSFGGGSYEQYF; clone size: .; V gene: TRBV11-2; D gene: .; J gene: TRBJ2-7
CDR3 DNA: TGTGCCAGCAGTTTTGGGCGATCGTACGAGCAGTACTTC; CDR3 protein: CASSFGRSYEQYF; clone size: .; V gene: TRBV6-5; D gene: .; J gene: TRBJ2-7
CDR3 DNA: TGCAGCGTTGAAGACCCGGGGGAGCTGTTTTTT; CDR3 protein: CSVEDPGELFF; clone size: .; V gene: TRBV29-1; D gene: .; J gene: TRBJ2-2
CDR3 DNA: TGTGCCAGCAGTTTATATCAGGGGGGGATTAACAATGAGCAGTTCTTC; CDR3 protein: CASSLYQGGINNEQFF; clone size: .; V gene: TRBV28; D gene: .; J gene: TRBJ2-1
CDR3 DNA: TGTGCCAGTAGTCAGGACAACTACAATGAGCAGTTCTTC; CDR3 protein: CASSQDNYNEQFF; clone size: once; V gene: TRBV19; D gene: .; J gene: TRBJ2-1
CDR3 DNA: TGTGCCAGCAGTGTCACTAGCGGGAGCTACAATGAGCAGTTCTTC; CDR3 protein: CASSVTSGSYNEQFF; clone size: .; V gene: TRBV28; D gene: TRBD2; J gene: TRBJ2-1
CDR3 DNA: TGTGCCAGCAGCTTGCGGAGGGGGAATCAGCCCCAGCATTTT; CDR3 protein: CASSLRRGNQPQHF; clone size: .; V gene: TRBV5-7; D gene: .; J gene: TRBJ1-5
CDR3 DNA: TGTGCCAGCAGTTTATGGGGAACAGGGGTGGATGAAAAACTGTTTTTT; CDR3 protein: CASSLWGTGVDEKLFF; clone size: .; V gene: TRBV28; D gene: TRBD1; J gene: TRBJ1-4
CDR3 DNA: TGTGCCAGCAGCCCTGTGGATAATGAAAAACTGTTTTTT; CDR3 protein: CASSPVDNEKLFF; clone size: .; V gene: TRBV7-9; D gene: .; J gene: TRBJ1-4
CDR3 DNA: TGTGCCAGCAGTAGTCTAGCGGTGTCCTACGAGCAGTACTTC; CDR3 protein: CASSSLAVSYEQYF; clone size: .; V gene: TRBV5-6; D gene: TRBD2; J gene: TRBJ2-7
CDR3 DNA: TGTGCCAGCAGTGTTACTACCGGGACAGAAATCAATCAGCCCCAGCATTTT; CDR3 protein: CASSVTTGTEINQPQHF; clone size: .; V gene: TRBV2; D gene: TRBD1; J gene: TRBJ1-5
CDR3 DNA: TGTGCCAGCAGCGTAGCTATACCCCAGGGGATCGCTGAAGCTTTCTTT; CDR3 protein: CASSVAIPQGIAEAFF; clone size: .; V gene: TRBV9; D gene: .; J gene: TRBJ1-1
CDR3 DNA: TGCGCCAGCAGTTTGGGCGACGAGCAGTACTTC; CDR3 protein: CASSLGDEQYF; clone size: .; V gene: TRBV5-1; D gene: .; J gene: TRBJ2-7
CDR3 DNA: TGTGCCAGCAGTTTTGGCCTAGTCCCATCCGACTCAGATACGCAGTATTTT; CDR3 protein: CASSFGLVPSDSDTQYF; clone size: .; V gene: TRBV28; D gene: .; J gene: TRBJ2-3
CDR3 DNA: TGCAGTGCTTTGGACGGGCTTGCAGCTTTCTTT; CDR3 protein: CSALDGLAAFF; clone size: few; V gene: TRBV20-1; D gene: .; J gene: TRBJ1-1
CDR3 DNA: TGTGCCAGCAGCTTGTTTCCCCCCAATGAGCAGTTCTTC; CDR3 protein: CASSLFPPNEQFF; clone size: .; V gene: TRBV7-9; D gene: .; J gene: TRBJ2-1